This TCR beta chain was retrieved from a study of blood T cell repertoires in COVID-19. Study-wide background: T cells, B-cell-depleted T cells, or PBMCs supplied cDNA or gDNA.

Libraries were prepared by immunoSEQ multiplex PCR; TCRdb keeps only in-frame clonotypes and omits some of them. This sample yields tens of thousands of clones, of which roughly four fifths are seen a single time; around 28% belongs to the top ten. The CDR3 has 19 amino acids. Germline V lookup: CDR1 KGHSH, CDR2 LQKENI. V was clipped by 6 bases and J by 4 bases; unmatched bases: 22. This receptor was identified in a human donor in a cohort sampled during active COVID-19. The chain links TRBV18 to TRBJ1-2, with 8 bases fitting TRBD1. The source material was peripheral blood. This CDR3 reads CASSGVGGQATHKIYGYTF. The CDR3 nucleotides are TGTGCCAGCTCGGGCGTCGGGGGACAGGCAACTCACAAAATCTATGGCTACACCTTC.